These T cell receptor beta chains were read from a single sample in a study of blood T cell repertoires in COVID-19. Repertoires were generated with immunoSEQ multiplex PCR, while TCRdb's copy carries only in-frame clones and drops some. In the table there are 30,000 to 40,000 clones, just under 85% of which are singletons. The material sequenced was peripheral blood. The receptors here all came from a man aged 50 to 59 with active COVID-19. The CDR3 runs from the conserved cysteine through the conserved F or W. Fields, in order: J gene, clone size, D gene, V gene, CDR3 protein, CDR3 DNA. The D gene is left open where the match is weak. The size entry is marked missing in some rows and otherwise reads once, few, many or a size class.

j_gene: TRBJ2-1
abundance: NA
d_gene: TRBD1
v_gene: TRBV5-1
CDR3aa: CASSPGQGVSYNEQFF
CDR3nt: TGCGCCAGCAGCCCGGGACAGGGGGTATCCTACAATGAGCAGTTCTTC

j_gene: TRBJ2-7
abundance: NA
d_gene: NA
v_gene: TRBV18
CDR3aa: CASSPSGVGEQYF
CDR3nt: TGTGCCAGCTCACCGTCAGGGGTAGGCGAGCAGTACTTC

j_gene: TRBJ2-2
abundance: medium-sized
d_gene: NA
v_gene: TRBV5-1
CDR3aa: CASSLGHFNTGELFF
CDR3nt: TGCGCCAGCAGCTTAGGACACTTCAACACCGGGGAGCTGTTTTTT

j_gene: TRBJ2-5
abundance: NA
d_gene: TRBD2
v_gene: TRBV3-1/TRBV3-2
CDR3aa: CASSQTSGGAGETQYF
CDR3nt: TGTGCCAGCAGCCAAACTAGCGGGGGGGCAGGAGAGACCCAGTACTTC

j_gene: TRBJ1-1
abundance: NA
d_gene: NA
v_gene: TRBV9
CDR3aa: CASSVAGFEAEAFF
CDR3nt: TGTGCCAGCAGCGTAGCCGGCTTTGAGGCTGAAGCTTTCTTT

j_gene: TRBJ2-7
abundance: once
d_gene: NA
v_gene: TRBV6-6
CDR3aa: CASSYLGPNSYEQYF
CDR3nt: TGTGCCAGCAGTTACCTGGGGCCCAACTCCTACGAGCAGTACTTC

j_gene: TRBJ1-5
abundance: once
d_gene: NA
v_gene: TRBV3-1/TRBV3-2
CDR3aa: CASSQEEQGFGNQPQHF
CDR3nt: TGTGCCAGCAGCCAAGAGGAACAGGGCTTTGGCAATCAGCCCCAGCATTTT

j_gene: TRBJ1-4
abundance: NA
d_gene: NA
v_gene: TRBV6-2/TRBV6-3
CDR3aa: CASSYDSGSYEKLFF
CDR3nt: TGTGCCAGCAGTTACGACAGTGGAAGCTATGAAAAACTGTTTTTT

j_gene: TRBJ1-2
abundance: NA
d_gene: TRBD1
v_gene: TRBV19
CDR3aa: CASTQGANDYGYTF
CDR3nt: TGTGCCAGTACCCAGGGGGCTAATGACTATGGCTACACCTTC

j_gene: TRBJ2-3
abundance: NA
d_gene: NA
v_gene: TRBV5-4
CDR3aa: CASSLVGGLDTQYF
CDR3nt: TGTGCCAGCAGCTTGGTGGGGGGGCTGGATACGCAGTATTTT

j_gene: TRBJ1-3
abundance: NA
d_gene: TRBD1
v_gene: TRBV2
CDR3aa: CASSEGQGSGNTIYF
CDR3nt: TGTGCCAGCAGTGAAGGACAGGGCTCTGGAAACACCATATATTTT

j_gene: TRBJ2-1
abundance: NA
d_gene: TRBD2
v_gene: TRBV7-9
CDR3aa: CASSVLSGRNYNEQFF
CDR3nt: TGTGCCAGCAGCGTCCTTAGCGGGCGAAACTACAATGAGCAGTTCTTC

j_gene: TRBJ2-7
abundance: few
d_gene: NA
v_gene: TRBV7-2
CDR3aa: CASSLGQGYMGYEQYF
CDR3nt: TGTGCCAGCAGCTTAGGCCAGGGATATATGGGCTACGAGCAGTACTTC

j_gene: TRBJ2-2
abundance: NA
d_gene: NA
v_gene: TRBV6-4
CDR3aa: CAKSGGTGELFF
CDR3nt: TGTGCCAAATCCGGTGGCACCGGGGAGCTGTTTTTT

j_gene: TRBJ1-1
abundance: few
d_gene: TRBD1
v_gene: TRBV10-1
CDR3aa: CASSESGQGITEAFF
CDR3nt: TGCGCCAGCAGTGAGTCCGGACAGGGGATCACTGAAGCTTTCTTT

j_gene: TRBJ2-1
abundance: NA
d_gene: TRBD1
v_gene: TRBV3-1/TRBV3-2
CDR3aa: CASSYGQGLMIGGQFF
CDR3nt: TGTGCCAGCAGTTACGGACAGGGCTTAATGATTGGTGGGCAGTTCTTC

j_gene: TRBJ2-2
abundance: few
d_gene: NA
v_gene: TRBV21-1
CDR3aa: CASSKEAGLSTGELFF
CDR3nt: TGTGCCAGCAGCAAAGAGGCAGGGTTGAGCACCGGGGAGCTGTTTTTT

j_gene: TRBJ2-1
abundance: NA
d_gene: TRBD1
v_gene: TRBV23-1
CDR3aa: CASTDRGVRGNEQFF
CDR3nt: TGCGCCAGCACCGACAGGGGAGTGAGGGGGAATGAGCAGTTCTTC

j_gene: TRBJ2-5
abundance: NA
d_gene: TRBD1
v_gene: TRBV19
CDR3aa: CASSIQKTGGFETQYF
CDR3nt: TGTGCCAGTAGTATCCAGAAGACAGGGGGCTTTGAGACCCAGTACTTC

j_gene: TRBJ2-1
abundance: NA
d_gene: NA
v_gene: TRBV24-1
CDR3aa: CATSDSWQNRYNEQFF
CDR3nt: TGTGCCACCAGTGATTCGTGGCAGAACCGCTACAATGAGCAGTTCTTC

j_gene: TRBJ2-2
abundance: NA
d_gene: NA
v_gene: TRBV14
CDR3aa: CASSRRVDTGELFF
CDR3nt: TGTGCCAGCAGCAGGCGGGTAGACACCGGGGAGCTGTTTTTT

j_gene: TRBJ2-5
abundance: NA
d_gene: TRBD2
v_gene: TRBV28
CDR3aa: CASRDGLAGVPKTQYF
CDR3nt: TGTGCCAGCAGAGACGGACTAGCGGGGGTTCCGAAGACCCAGTACTTC

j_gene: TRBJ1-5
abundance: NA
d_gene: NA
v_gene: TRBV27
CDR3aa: CASSLSAGFRSNQPQHF
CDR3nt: TGTGCCAGCAGTTTATCGGCGGGATTTAGGAGCAATCAGCCCCAGCATTTT

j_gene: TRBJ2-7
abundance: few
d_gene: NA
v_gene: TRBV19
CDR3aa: CASSVTVASYEQYF
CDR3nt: TGTGCCAGTAGTGTGACAGTGGCCTCCTACGAGCAGTACTTC

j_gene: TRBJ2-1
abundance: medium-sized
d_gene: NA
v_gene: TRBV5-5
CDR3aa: CASSLVDWSSYNEQFF
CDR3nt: TGTGCCAGCAGCTTGGTGGATTGGAGCTCCTACAATGAGCAGTTCTTC

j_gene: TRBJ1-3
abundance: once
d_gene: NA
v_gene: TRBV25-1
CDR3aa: CASRDSPASGNTIYF
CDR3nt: TGTGCCAGCAGGGACAGCCCCGCATCTGGAAACACCATATATTTT

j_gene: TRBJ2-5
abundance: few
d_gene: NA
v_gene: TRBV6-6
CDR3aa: CASRPAGGQETQYF
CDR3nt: TGTGCCAGCAGGCCAGCCGGAGGCCAAGAGACCCAGTACTTC

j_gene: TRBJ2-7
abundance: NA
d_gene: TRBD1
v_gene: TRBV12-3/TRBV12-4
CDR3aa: CASSFGTGWEQYF
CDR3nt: TGTGCCAGCAGTTTTGGGACAGGGTGGGAGCAGTACTTC

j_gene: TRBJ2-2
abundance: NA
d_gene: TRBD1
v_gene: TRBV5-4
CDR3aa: CASNPVGQGWTGELFF
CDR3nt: TGTGCCAGCAATCCGGTTGGACAGGGATGGACCGGGGAGCTGTTTTTT

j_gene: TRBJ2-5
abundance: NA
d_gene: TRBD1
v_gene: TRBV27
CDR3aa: CASSLAGGLVTQYF
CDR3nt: TGTGCCAGCAGTTTGGCAGGGGGCTTGGTGACCCAGTACTTC

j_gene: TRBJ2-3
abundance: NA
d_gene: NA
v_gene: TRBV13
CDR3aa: CASSLGHTSIDTQYF
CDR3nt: TGTGCCAGCAGTCTGGGACACACAAGCATTGATACGCAGTATTTT

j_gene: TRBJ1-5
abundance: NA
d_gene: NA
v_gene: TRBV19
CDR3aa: CASSIVSGASNQPQHF
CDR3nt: TGTGCCAGTAGTATAGTTTCAGGGGCAAGCAATCAGCCCCAGCATTTT

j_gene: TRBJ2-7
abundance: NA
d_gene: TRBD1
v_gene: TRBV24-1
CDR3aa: CATSPPGQGSYEQYF
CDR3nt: TGTGCCACCAGTCCCCCCGGACAGGGGTCATACGAGCAGTACTTC

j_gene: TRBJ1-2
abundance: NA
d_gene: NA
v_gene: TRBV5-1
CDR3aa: CASRPDLGGGNYGYTF
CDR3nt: TGCGCCAGCAGGCCCGATTTAGGCGGGGGTAACTATGGCTACACCTTC

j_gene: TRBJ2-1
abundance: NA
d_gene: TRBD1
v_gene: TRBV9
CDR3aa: CASSGQQGSSYNEQFF
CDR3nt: TGTGCCAGCAGCGGACAACAGGGGAGCTCCTACAATGAGCAGTTCTTC

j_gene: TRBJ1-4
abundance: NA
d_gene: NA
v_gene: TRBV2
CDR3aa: CASSLLQFGEKLFF
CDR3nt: TGTGCCAGCAGTCTTCTACAGTTTGGGGAAAAACTGTTTTTT

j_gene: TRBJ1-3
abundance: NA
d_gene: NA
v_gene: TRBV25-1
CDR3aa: CASRPAGTGNTIYF
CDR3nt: TGTGCCAGCCGCCCGGCAGGGACTGGAAACACCATATATTTT

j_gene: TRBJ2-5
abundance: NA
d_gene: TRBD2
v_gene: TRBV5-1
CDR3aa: CASSVTTSGGQETQYF
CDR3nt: TGCGCCAGCAGCGTAACGACTAGCGGGGGGCAAGAGACCCAGTACTTC

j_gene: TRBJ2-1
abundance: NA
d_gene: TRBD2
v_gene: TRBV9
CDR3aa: CASSVQTSGAYNEQFF
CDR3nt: TGTGCCAGCAGCGTTCAGACTAGCGGGGCCTACAATGAGCAGTTCTTC

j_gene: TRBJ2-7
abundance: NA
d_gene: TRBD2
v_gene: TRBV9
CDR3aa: CASSKSGGSYEQYF
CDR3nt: TGTGCCAGCAGCAAGAGCGGGGGGTCCTACGAGCAGTACTTC

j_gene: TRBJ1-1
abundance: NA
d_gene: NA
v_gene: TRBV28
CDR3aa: CASSPSPGDLSEAFF
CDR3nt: TGTGCCAGCAGTCCCTCCCCGGGGGATCTCTCTGAAGCTTTCTTT

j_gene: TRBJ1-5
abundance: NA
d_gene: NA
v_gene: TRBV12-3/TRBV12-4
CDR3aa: CASSFTGHEAQHF
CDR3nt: TGTGCCAGCAGTTTCACAGGCCATGAGGCCCAGCATTTT

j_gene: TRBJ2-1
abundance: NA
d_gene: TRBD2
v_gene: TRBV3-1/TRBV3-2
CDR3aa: CASSHRGGGNEQFF
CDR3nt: TGTGCCAGCAGCCATCGGGGGGGTGGAAATGAGCAGTTCTTC

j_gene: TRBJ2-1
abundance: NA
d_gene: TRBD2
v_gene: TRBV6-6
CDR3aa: CASSFPGGVDRCEQFF
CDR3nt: TGTGCCAGCAGTTTTCCGGGGGGGGTGGATCGCTGTGAGCAGTTCTTC

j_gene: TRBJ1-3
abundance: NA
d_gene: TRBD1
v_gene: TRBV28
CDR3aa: CASRRQGAHSGNTIYF
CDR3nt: TGTGCCAGCAGAAGACAGGGAGCCCACTCTGGAAACACCATATATTTT

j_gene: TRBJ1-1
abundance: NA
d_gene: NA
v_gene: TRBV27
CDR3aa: CASSLTGALEAFF
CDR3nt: TGTGCCAGCAGTTTAACAGGCGCCCTAGAAGCTTTCTTT

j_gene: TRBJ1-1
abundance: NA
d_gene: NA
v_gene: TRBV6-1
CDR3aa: CASSEAYTRAFF
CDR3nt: TGTGCCAGCAGTGAAGCCTATACTAGGGCTTTCTTT

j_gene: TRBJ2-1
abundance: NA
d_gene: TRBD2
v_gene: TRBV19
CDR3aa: CASSILGGTYNEQFF
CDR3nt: TGTGCCAGTAGTATTCTGGGGGGGACCTACAATGAGCAGTTCTTC

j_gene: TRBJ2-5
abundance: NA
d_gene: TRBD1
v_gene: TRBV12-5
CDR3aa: CASGLDRATQYF
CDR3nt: TGTGCTAGTGGTTTAGACAGGGCTACCCAGTACTTC

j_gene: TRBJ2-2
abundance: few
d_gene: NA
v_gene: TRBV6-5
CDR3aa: CASKLTFSAGELFF
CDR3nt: TGTGCCAGCAAACTCACGTTCAGCGCCGGGGAGCTGTTTTTT

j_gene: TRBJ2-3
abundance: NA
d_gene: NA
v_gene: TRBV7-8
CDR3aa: CASSTGTDTQYF
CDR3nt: TGTGCCAGCAGCACAGGGACGGATACGCAGTATTTT

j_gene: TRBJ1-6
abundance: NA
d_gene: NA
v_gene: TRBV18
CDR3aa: CASSPPRPIPGANSPLHF
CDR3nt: TGTGCCAGCTCACCACCGCGACCGATCCCAGGGGCTAATTCACCCCTCCACTTT

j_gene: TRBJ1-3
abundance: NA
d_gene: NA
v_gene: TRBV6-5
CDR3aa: CASSYLGAGNTIYF
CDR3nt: TGTGCCAGCAGTTACTTAGGGGCTGGAAACACCATATATTTT

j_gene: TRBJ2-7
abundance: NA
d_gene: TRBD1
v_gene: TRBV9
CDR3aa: CASSVSPGQGGGEQYF
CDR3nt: TGTGCCAGCAGCGTGTCCCCGGGACAGGGTGGTGGCGAGCAGTACTTC

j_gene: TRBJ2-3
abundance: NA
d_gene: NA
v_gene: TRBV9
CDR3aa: CASSSAGSVTDTQYF
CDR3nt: TGTGCCAGCAGCTCTGCGGGGTCAGTGACAGATACGCAGTATTTT

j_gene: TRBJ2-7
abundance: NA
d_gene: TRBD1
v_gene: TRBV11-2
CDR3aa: CASSISGDSYEQYF
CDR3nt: TGTGCCAGCAGCATTTCAGGGGACAGCTACGAGCAGTACTTC